These T cell receptor beta chains were read from a single sample in a study of blood T cell repertoires in COVID-19. Produced via immunoSEQ multiplex PCR; TCRdb's table is partial and in-frame only. The sample records approximately 150,000 clones, 89% being singletons. The sample was peripheral blood. These receptors were taken from a human donor in a cohort sampled during active COVID-19. CDR3s include the opening cysteine and the closing phenylalanine or tryptophan. The D gene is left open where the match is weak. Clone size is shown for a subset of rows, as once, few, many or a class of expanded clone.

d_call	v_call	j_call	cdr3_length	clone_size	cdr3_nt	cdr3_aa
.	TRBV4-1	TRBJ2-2	16	.	TGCGCCAGCTCAACCAGGGTGGCGTCGGGCACCGGGGAGCTGTTTTTT	CASSTRVASGTGELFF
TRBD1	TRBV28	TRBJ1-2	14	.	TGTGCCAGCAGTTATTACAGGGGACGGGATGGCTACACCTTC	CASSYYRGRDGYTF
.	TRBV4-2	TRBJ1-2	19	.	TGTGCCAGCAGCCAAGAGCCCCGCCGGGACACATACCTCTTCTATGGCTACACCTTC	CASSQEPRRDTYLFYGYTF
TRBD2	TRBV20-1	TRBJ2-5	17	once	TGCAGTGCTAGTGTGTCTAGCGGGGGGGGATTACAAGAGACCCAGTACTTC	CSASVSSGGGLQETQYF
TRBD2	TRBV5-1	TRBJ2-3	14	.	TGCGCCAGCAGCCCGGGACTACGCACAGATACGCAGTATTTT	CASSPGLRTDTQYF
TRBD1	TRBV6-5	TRBJ1-1	15	.	TGTGCCAGCAGTCCCCGACAGGGGGCGACCACTGAAGCTTTCTTT	CASSPRQGATTEAFF
.	TRBV6-6	TRBJ1-1	15	once	TGTGCCAGCCGAGAAAGACGTCAGGGGCTCGAAGAAGCTTTCTTT	CASRERRQGLEEAFF
.	TRBV3-1/TRBV3-2	TRBJ1-4	12	.	TGTGCCAGCAGCCTTGAGGGTGAAAAACTGTTTTTT	CASSLEGEKLFF
.	TRBV6-5	TRBJ1-1	15	.	TGTGCCAGCAGTACCCGACAGGACCTGAACACTGAAGCTTTCTTT	CASSTRQDLNTEAFF
TRBD1	TRBV7-3	TRBJ2-3	15	.	TGTGCCAGCAGCGCCCACGGACAGGGTGCAGATACGCAGTATTTT	CASSAHGQGADTQYF
.	TRBV15	TRBJ2-2	15	few	TGTGCCACCAGCGCAATACAGGGATCGGCCGGGGAGCTGTTTTTT	CATSAIQGSAGELFF
TRBD1	TRBV27	TRBJ2-7	17	.	TGTGCCAGCAGTTTGGTAGTAGGGACAGGGGGCACCTACGAGCAGTACTTC	CASSLVVGTGGTYEQYF
TRBD1	TRBV12-5	TRBJ1-1	14	.	TGTGCTAGTGGTATGACAGGGTTGAACACTGAAGCTTTCTTT	CASGMTGLNTEAFF
.	TRBV7-8	TRBJ1-1	14	.	TGTGCCAGCATACTATCCCTGGGTAACACTGAAGCTTTCTTT	CASILSLGNTEAFF
.	TRBV5-3	TRBJ2-7	12	.	TGTGCCAGAAGCCCCAGGGACTACGAGCAGTACTTC	CARSPRDYEQYF
.	TRBV4-3	TRBJ1-2	15	.	TGCGCCAGCAGCCAAGATTCGCAGGGGTACTATGGCTACACCTTC	CASSQDSQGYYGYTF
TRBD1	TRBV15	TRBJ1-6	15	.	TGTGCCACCAGCAAAGGACAGGGTACAGGGTCACCCCTCCACTTT	CATSKGQGTGSPLHF
TRBD2	TRBV5-1	TRBJ2-5	16	.	TGCGCCAGCAGCTTCAATGCGGGGGGTGGTGTGGAGACCCAGTACTTC	CASSFNAGGGVETQYF
.	TRBV7-9	TRBJ1-2	18	.	TGTGCCAGCAGCTTACAACCCGACTTTGAGGGAACAGGGAGTGGCTACACCTTC	CASSLQPDFEGTGSGYTF
.	TRBV11-3	TRBJ1-4	17	.	TGTGCCAGCAGCTTAGGCCCCCCTTGGAGGGGTAATGAAAAACTGTTTTTT	CASSLGPPWRGNEKLFF
.	TRBV5-6	TRBJ1-6	14	.	TGTGCCAGCAGCCAAATCCACAGAGATTCACCCCTCCACTTT	CASSQIHRDSPLHF
.	TRBV21-1	TRBJ1-2	12	.	TGTGCCAGCAGCCGGGGGACGGGTGGCTACACCTTC	CASSRGTGGYTF
.	TRBV27	TRBJ1-4	15	.	TGTGCCAGCAGTTACAGGGTTGCAACTAATGAAAAACTGTTTTTT	CASSYRVATNEKLFF
TRBD1	TRBV7-2	TRBJ2-5	16	.	TGTGCCAGCAGCTGGAGCGGGACAGGGGGCATGGAGACCCAGTACTTC	CASSWSGTGGMETQYF
.	TRBV12-5	TRBJ2-2	16	.	TGTGCTAGTGCTCGGACTTTACCAGCGAACACCGGGGAGCTGTTTTTT	CASARTLPANTGELFF